This T cell receptor (beta chain) was captured by sequencing in a study of blood T cell repertoires in COVID-19. The CDR3 has 13 amino acids. Germline V gene data show CDR1 as WSHSY and CDR2 as SAAADI. With 4 bases removed from V and 4 bases from J, the gap between germline ends came to 7 bases. Using immunoSEQ multiplex PCR, the repertoire was profiled, and TCRdb retains in-frame clones only, with some absent. The repertoire holds tens of thousands of clones, with over 65% as singletons. The clonotype originates from an elderly woman with acute or convalescent COVID-19. The sequenced material came from peripheral blood. The gene calls are TRBV10-2 and TRBJ1-4; a possible D gene is TRBD1 (6 bases). CDR3: CASSVRGNEKLFF. The CDR3, as DNA: TGCGCCAGCAGTGTCAGGGGTAATGAAAAACTGTTTTTT.